The rows below give T cell receptor beta chains drawn from one sample of a study of a mutant IDH1 vaccine in newly diagnosed glioma. Produced via immunoSEQ multiplex PCR; TCRdb's table is partial and in-frame only. Seen here are tens of thousands of clones, 75% to 85% observed once, and the top ten hold around 5%. No antigen is known for these receptors. This specimen was PBMCs, taken from a glioma patient whose treatment included an IDH1 peptide vaccine. The receptor source for this set is a middle-aged man with glioma. CDR3s include the opening cysteine and the closing phenylalanine or tryptophan. Fields, in order: V gene, J gene, D gene, CDR3 length, clone size, CDR3 DNA, CDR3 protein. The D gene is left open where the match is weak. The size of a clone is reported for some rows only, either as once, few or many, or as a class for expanded clones.

V: TRBV28; J: TRBJ1-5; D: TRBD1; length: 17; size: NA; DNA: TGTGCCAGCAGTTCCCCGGGGACAGTTTATAGCAATCAGCCCCAGCATTTT; CDR3: CASSSPGTVYSNQPQHF
V: TRBV5-8; J: TRBJ2-1; D: NA; length: 11; size: NA; DNA: TGTGCCAGCAGCCTCAGCAATGAGCAGTTCTTC; CDR3: CASSLSNEQFF
V: TRBV4-3; J: TRBJ2-7; D: TRBD2; length: 14; size: NA; DNA: TGCGCCAGCAGCCCCGGCGGGAGTGCCCACGAGCAGTACTTC; CDR3: CASSPGGSAHEQYF
V: TRBV6-5; J: TRBJ2-7; D: NA; length: 15; size: NA; DNA: TGTGCCAGCAGTTACAACCCTTTCCCCGGACGGGAGCAGTACTTC; CDR3: CASSYNPFPGREQYF
V: TRBV18; J: TRBJ2-5; D: TRBD2; length: 15; size: NA; DNA: TGTGCCAGCTCCCTAGGACTAGCGGCACAAGAGACCCAGTACTTC; CDR3: CASSLGLAAQETQYF
V: TRBV10-3; J: TRBJ2-4; D: NA; length: 17; size: NA; DNA: TGTGCCATCAGTGAGTCGAGGGCAGATTATCTAGTAAACATTCAGTACTTC; CDR3: CAISESRADYLVNIQYF
V: TRBV6-6; J: TRBJ2-1; D: NA; length: 14; size: NA; DNA: TGTGCCAGCAGCCGTAGCCAAACCTACAATGAGCAGTTCTTC; CDR3: CASSRSQTYNEQFF
V: TRBV18; J: TRBJ2-4; D: TRBD1; length: 13; size: NA; DNA: TGTGCCAGCTCACGGGACAGCAAAAACATTCAGTACTTC; CDR3: CASSRDSKNIQYF
V: TRBV30; J: TRBJ1-6; D: TRBD1; length: 14; size: NA; DNA: TGTGCCTGGGCCCCAGGACAGGGAAATTCACCCCTCCACTTT; CDR3: CAWAPGQGNSPLHF
V: TRBV4-1; J: TRBJ1-2; D: TRBD1; length: 18; size: once; DNA: TGCGCCAGCAGCCCTAACGACCTAGACAGGGGGCTTTACTATGGCTACACCTTC; CDR3: CASSPNDLDRGLYYGYTF
V: TRBV2; J: TRBJ1-5; D: NA; length: 15; size: NA; DNA: TGTGCCAGCAGTGTATTTGGGCGGAGCAATCAGCCCCAGCATTTT; CDR3: CASSVFGRSNQPQHF
V: TRBV7-9; J: TRBJ2-7; D: TRBD2; length: 14; size: NA; DNA: TGTGCCAGCAGCAAAGCGGGAAAGGGCTACGAGCAGTACTTC; CDR3: CASSKAGKGYEQYF
V: TRBV5-4; J: TRBJ2-7; D: TRBD2; length: 15; size: NA; DNA: TGTGCCAGCAGCTCAGGACTAGCGGAGGCCTACGAGCAGTACTTC; CDR3: CASSSGLAEAYEQYF
V: TRBV7-2; J: TRBJ2-7; D: TRBD2; length: 16; size: NA; DNA: TGTGCCAGCAGCAGGGCCCCCGGGACTACATTTTACGAGCAGTACTTC; CDR3: CASSRAPGTTFYEQYF
V: TRBV7-3; J: TRBJ1-2; D: TRBD1; length: 14; size: NA; DNA: TGTGCCAGCAGCCCCGACAGGGTAGGCTATGGCTACACCTTC; CDR3: CASSPDRVGYGYTF
V: TRBV28; J: TRBJ2-7; D: NA; length: 15; size: NA; DNA: TGTGCCAGCAGTCCCCGCGAGGCAGTTCTCTACGAGCAGTACTTC; CDR3: CASSPREAVLYEQYF
V: TRBV19; J: TRBJ1-2; D: TRBD1; length: 14; size: NA; DNA: TGTGCCAGTAATACAGGGGGAATCGGCTATGGCTACACCTTC; CDR3: CASNTGGIGYGYTF
V: TRBV7-8; J: TRBJ1-5; D: NA; length: 16; size: NA; DNA: TGTGCCAGCAGCCCCGCGGTAATTCTGGGCAATCAGCCCCAGCATTTT; CDR3: CASSPAVILGNQPQHF
V: TRBV5-6; J: TRBJ2-5; D: NA; length: 15; size: NA; DNA: TGTGCCAGCAGCCCGGTGTTGGACACGAAAGAGACCCAGTACTTC; CDR3: CASSPVLDTKETQYF
V: TRBV7-6; J: TRBJ2-5; D: NA; length: 13; size: NA; DNA: TGTGCCAGCGGCAATGTGGCCTTAGAGACCCAGTACTTC; CDR3: CASGNVALETQYF
V: TRBV15; J: TRBJ2-6; D: TRBD1; length: 18; size: NA; DNA: TGTGCCACCAGCAGAAAAATAAGGACAGGGTCTGGGGCCAACGTCCTGACTTTC; CDR3: CATSRKIRTGSGANVLTF
V: TRBV19; J: TRBJ2-2; D: NA; length: 16; size: NA; DNA: TGTGCCAGTAGTATCCCTCGGGCGGGGAACACCGGGGAGCTGTTTTTT; CDR3: CASSIPRAGNTGELFF
V: TRBV29-1; J: TRBJ2-5; D: NA; length: 13; size: once; DNA: TGCAGCGGGGAGAGACAGACACAAGAGACCCAGTACTTC; CDR3: CSGERQTQETQYF
V: TRBV9; J: TRBJ2-7; D: TRBD1; length: 15; size: few; DNA: TGTGCCAGCAGCATCCGGACAGGGCCAGGGAACGAGCAGTACTTC; CDR3: CASSIRTGPGNEQYF
V: TRBV5-1; J: TRBJ2-2; D: NA; length: 15; size: NA; DNA: TGCGCCAGCAGCTTGCAGCCCGGGGGCACCGGGGAGCTGTTTTTT; CDR3: CASSLQPGGTGELFF
V: TRBV20-1; J: TRBJ2-7; D: NA; length: 10; size: NA; DNA: TGCAGTGCTCAAGTATACGAGCAGTACTTC; CDR3: CSAQVYEQYF
V: TRBV5-4; J: TRBJ2-7; D: TRBD1; length: 13; size: NA; DNA: TGTGCCAGCAGCGCGGGACAGGCCTACGAGCAGTACTTC; CDR3: CASSAGQAYEQYF
V: TRBV5-1; J: TRBJ2-2; D: TRBD2; length: 16; size: NA; DNA: TGCGCCAGCAGCCTTCGACTAGCGAGTAACACCGGGGAGCTGTTTTTT; CDR3: CASSLRLASNTGELFF
V: TRBV10-3; J: TRBJ1-4; D: NA; length: 15; size: NA; DNA: TGTGCCATCAGTGAGTCGAGGGCCACTAATGAAAAACTGTTTTTT; CDR3: CAISESRATNEKLFF
V: TRBV19; J: TRBJ2-5; D: TRBD2; length: 14; size: NA; DNA: TGTGCCAGTAAGGGACTAGCGGGGTGGGAGACCCAGTACTTC; CDR3: CASKGLAGWETQYF
V: TRBV7-8; J: TRBJ2-3; D: TRBD1; length: 16; size: NA; DNA: TGTGCCAGCAGCTTTTACAGGGGCAGGTTCACAGATACGCAGTATTTT; CDR3: CASSFYRGRFTDTQYF
V: TRBV6-5; J: TRBJ1-1; D: TRBD1; length: 14; size: NA; DNA: TGTGCCAGCAGAGACAGGGGGCTAAACACTGAAGCTTTCTTT; CDR3: CASRDRGLNTEAFF
V: TRBV4-3; J: TRBJ1-2; D: NA; length: 17; size: NA; DNA: TGCGCCAGCAGCCAAGAACTCACGCCTGGGGGCGTCTATGGCTACACCTTC; CDR3: CASSQELTPGGVYGYTF
V: TRBV7-8; J: TRBJ1-1; D: NA; length: 14; size: once; DNA: TGTGCCAGCAGCCCCCCGGACAGATACACTGAAGCTTTCTTT; CDR3: CASSPPDRYTEAFF
V: TRBV28; J: TRBJ1-4; D: NA; length: 15; size: NA; DNA: TGTGCCAGCAGTTTGACCGCGGGATATAATGAAAAACTGTTTTTT; CDR3: CASSLTAGYNEKLFF
V: TRBV19; J: TRBJ2-1; D: TRBD2; length: 17; size: NA; DNA: TGTGCCAGTAGTATAGAGTTGCGACTAGCGGTGGGAAATGAGCAGTTCTTC; CDR3: CASSIELRLAVGNEQFF
V: TRBV5-4; J: TRBJ2-2; D: TRBD1; length: 17; size: NA; DNA: TGTGCCAGCAGCCCGCGACAGGGGAAAGCGAACACCGGGGAGCTGTTTTTT; CDR3: CASSPRQGKANTGELFF
V: TRBV19; J: TRBJ2-1; D: TRBD2; length: 16; size: NA; DNA: TGTGCCAGTAGGCTAACCCTCGGACTAGCGGTTAATGAGCAGTTCTTC; CDR3: CASRLTLGLAVNEQFF
V: TRBV5-8; J: TRBJ1-1; D: NA; length: 13; size: NA; DNA: TGTGCCAGCAGTTCGGGTATCAACACTGAAGCTTTCTTT; CDR3: CASSSGINTEAFF
V: TRBV30; J: TRBJ2-2; D: NA; length: 14; size: NA; DNA: TGTGCCTGGGGTCGGGACCCGGCCACCGGGGAGCTGTTTTTT; CDR3: CAWGRDPATGELFF